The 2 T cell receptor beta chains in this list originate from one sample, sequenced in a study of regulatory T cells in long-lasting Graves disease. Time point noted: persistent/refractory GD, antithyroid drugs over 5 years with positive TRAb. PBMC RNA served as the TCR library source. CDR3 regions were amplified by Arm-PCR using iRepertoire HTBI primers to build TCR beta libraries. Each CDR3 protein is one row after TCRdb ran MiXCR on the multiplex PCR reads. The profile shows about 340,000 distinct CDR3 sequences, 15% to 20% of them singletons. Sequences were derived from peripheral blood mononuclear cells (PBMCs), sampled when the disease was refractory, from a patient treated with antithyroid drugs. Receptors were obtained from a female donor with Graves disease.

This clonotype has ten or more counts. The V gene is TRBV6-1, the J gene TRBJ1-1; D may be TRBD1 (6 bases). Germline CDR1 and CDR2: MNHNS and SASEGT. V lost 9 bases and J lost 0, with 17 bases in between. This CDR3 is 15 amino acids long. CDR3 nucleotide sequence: TGTGCCAGTAAGTTTGGGGACACCTTGAACACTGAAGCTTTCTTT. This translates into CASKFGDTLNTEAFF.

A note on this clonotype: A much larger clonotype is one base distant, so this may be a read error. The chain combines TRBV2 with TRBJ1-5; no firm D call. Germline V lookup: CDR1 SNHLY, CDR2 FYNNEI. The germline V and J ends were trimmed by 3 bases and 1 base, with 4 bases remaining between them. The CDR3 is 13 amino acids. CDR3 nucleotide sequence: TGTGCCAGCAGTGAGGAAAGCAATCAGCCCCAGCATTTT. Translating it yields CASSEESNQPQHF.